There are a few counts of the clone carrying this TCR beta chain. Its antigen is currently unknown. The entry originates in a study of response to subunit inactivated influenza vaccine. Study results and caveats: Authors proposed each seasonal influenza vaccination draws in few new T cells.

Germline CDR1 is MNHEY and CDR2 is SVGEGT. Trimming left V 6 bases short and J 3 bases short, with 15 bases between. The CDR3 extends over 14 amino acids. Each CDR3 protein is one row after TCRdb ran MiXCR on the RT-PCR reads. The repertoire has around 200,000 distinct CDR3 sequences, under 15% of them found once; the top ten carry 20% to 30%. The sequences come from CD8+ T cells sorted from PBMCs, collected 5 days after vaccination. The clonotype originates from a man aged 50-59 years who received an inactivated influenza vaccine. The chain combines TRBV6-2 or TRBV6-3 with TRBJ2-7, with D possibly being TRBD1 (6 bases). CDR3 protein: CASRGAVFFYEQYF. DNA of the CDR3: TGTGCCAGCAGGGGGGCAGTATTCTTCTACGAGCAGTACTTC.